These 12 T cell receptor beta chains came from one sample sequenced in a study of metastatic and nonmetastatic thyroid tumors (dated by TCRdb to about 2020). The receptor library was made with PCR. The sequencer listed for this sample is Illumina HiSeq 4000. TCRdb itself trimmed the public reads at Q25 with fastp, ran MiXCR and retained productive beta chains. Within this sample are more than 9,500 clones, with about 30% of them counted one time only. The ten largest clones take up approximately 21% of the sample. Before undergoing thyroid surgery, none of the patients had been given any kind of treatment. Sequencing was carried out using tumor tissue. These receptor sequences come from a female donor with papillary thyroid cancer or a benign thyroid nodule (not recorded which). Some clones in this sample may be carry-over from other donors' samples.

This clone was picked up a small number of times. This chain links TRBV19 with TRBJ1-2; 10 nucleotides agree with TRBD1. Germline CDR1 and CDR2: LNHDA and SQIVND (reference sequence). CDR3 length: 15 residues. Trimming removed 5 bases from V and 5 bases from J; junction bases left unmatched: 8. CDR3 sequence reads: CASSPTGTGAYGYTF. The DNA for the CDR3 is TGTGCCAGTAGTCCAACCGGGACAGGGGCTTATGGCTACACCTTC.

This clone counts as medium-sized. The rearrangement joins TRBV24-1 to TRBJ2-1; 9 bases are shared with TRBD2. Germline CDR1 and CDR2: KGHDR and SFDVKD. The CDR3 extends over 16 amino acids. The V segment lost 3 bases and the J segment 1 base; nucleotides outside the gene matches: 3. CDR3 bases: TGTGCCACCAGTGATACGGGACTAGCATCCTACAATGAGCAGTTCTTC. Encoded protein: CATSDTGLASYNEQFF.

This clone is medium-sized (0.01 to 0.1%). The rearrangement uses TRBV19 and TRBJ1-6; D gene unclear. V gave up 1 base and J gave up 7 bases, with 11 bases separating them. This CDR3 comprises 15 residues. Per the germline V gene, CDR1 is LNHDA and CDR2 is SQIVND (reference sequence). Here the CDR3 reads CASSIAGRGNSPLHF. The CDR3 region has the DNA TGTGCCAGTAGTATAGCAGGACGCGGCAATTCACCCCTCCACTTT.

A few counts support this clone. The chain employs TRBV28 and TRBJ1-2; TRBD1 might be the D (5 bases). With 3 bases removed from V and 6 bases from J, the gap between germline ends came to 8 bases. The germline CDR1 and CDR2 sequences are MDHEN and SYDVKM. The CDR3 is made up of 12 amino acids. DNA for the CDR3: TGTGCCAGCAGTTTCGGGGGGGATGGCTACACCTTC. Protein: CASSFGGDGYTF.

V gene TRBV20-1 combines with J gene TRBJ2-7; D unclear. Between the trimmed V and J ends, which lost 5 bases and 3 bases, there was a span of 17 bases. The CDR3 loop spans 14 amino acids. Germline loops: CDR1 DFQATT, CDR2 SNEGSKA (reference sequence). CDR3 amino acids: CSARGREPLYEQYF. In DNA, the CDR3 is TGCAGTGCTCGCGGCCGTGAGCCTCTCTACGAGCAGTACTTC.

This clone has at least ten counts. The gene calls are TRBV16 and TRBJ1-5; a weak D match, TRBD1 (6 bases). The V and J ends lost 8 bases and 0 bases respectively, with 17 bases between them. Germline CDR1 and CDR2: KGHSY and FQNENV. The CDR3 consists of 16 residues. The CDR3 protein is CASARIGGYSNQPQHF. CDR3 sequence (DNA): TGTGCCAGCGCCCGGATAGGGGGGTATAGCAATCAGCCCCAGCATTTT.

This clone was counted at least ten times. Distinct nucleotide sequences in the sample also encode this CDR3. V is TRBV28 and J is TRBJ1-5; D gene unclear. V lost 9 bases, J lost 1 base, and 13 bases lay in between. From germline, CDR1 is MDHEN and CDR2 SYDVKM. The CDR3 loop spans 14 amino acids. CDR3 coding DNA: TGTGCCAGTTGCCGGACGGGGAGCAATCAGCCCCAGCATTTT. It codes for CASCRTGSNQPQHF.

Relative to its sample, this clone is medium-sized (0.01 to 0.1%). The chain combines TRBV20-1 with TRBJ1-2; perhaps TRBD1 as D (5 bases). The CDR3 spans 15 residues. The germline V gene has CDR1 DFQATT and CDR2 SNEGSKA (reference sequence). V lost 0 bases and J 3 bases, leaving 14 bases between the germline ends. For the CDR3, the DNA is TGCAGTGCTAGAGAGTCTTGGGGGGGGTACTATGGCTACACCTTC. Its translation is CSARESWGGYYGYTF.

The table lists this clone with a few counts. The V gene is TRBV15, the J gene TRBJ1-2; 9 nucleotides match TRBD1. The CDR3 has 15 amino acids. V trimming: 0 bases; J trimming: 4 bases; junction bases outside the gene matches: 3. Germline assignment: CDR1 LNHNV and CDR2 YYDKDF (reference sequence). The chain's CDR3 is CATSREQGAGYGYTF. The CDR3, as DNA: TGTGCCACCAGCAGAGAACAGGGGGCGGGCTATGGCTACACCTTC.

In its sample, this clone was seen many times. The V gene is TRBV29-1, the J gene TRBJ1-2, with a weak D call TRBD1 (6 bases). V lost 5 bases and J lost 5, with 18 bases in between. The CDR3 runs 14 residues. CDR1 and CDR2 from the germline V gene are SQVTM and ANQGSEA. This chain's CDR3 is CSVSPGQVFYGYTF. The CDR3 coding sequence is TGCAGCGTTAGCCCGGGACAAGTTTTTTATGGCTACACCTTC.

This chain connects TRBV7-4 to TRBJ2-1, with TRBD2 matching 9 bases. The CDR3 spans 17 residues. After removal of 1 base from V and 8 bases from J, the junction contained 12 bases not matched to a gene. From germline, CDR1 is SGHVT and CDR2 SQSDAQ. In DNA form, the CDR3 reads TGTGCCAGCAGCTTAGTCTTAGGGCTGAGGACTAGCGATGAGCAGTTCTTC. This translates into CASSLVLGLRTSDEQFF.

The genes are TRBV27 and TRBJ2-7; 11 positions match TRBD2. This CDR3 comprises 16 residues. Per the germline V gene, CDR1 is MNHEY and CDR2 is SMNVEV (reference sequence). J gave up 6 bases and V 6 bases, and 13 bases lay outside the gene matches. This chain's CDR3 is CASSHRVAGGRAEQYF. The DNA of the CDR3 is TGTGCCAGCAGCCACCGTGTAGCGGGGGGGCGGGCCGAGCAGTACTTC.